These T cell receptor beta chains were read from a single sample in a study of CD8 T cells in ankylosing spondylitis. TCRdb analysed the 5' RACE reads with MiXCR anew, one entry per CDR3 protein. This table has 330,000 or so distinct CDR3 sequences, 6.5% to 10% appearing once. Sequenced sample: blood, either unsorted or a sorted T cell fraction (not recorded which). These receptor sequences come from a male donor with ankylosing spondylitis. Each CDR3 is given with its conserved first and last residue. D genes are given only for firm matches. Some rows mark clone size as missing; the rest say once, few, many or name a class of expanded clone.

>TRBJ2-1|few|NA|TRBV7-9
CASSAGLYNEQFF
TGTGCCAGCAGCGCCGGTCTTTACAATGAGCAGTTCTTC
>TRBJ2-2|many|TRBD2|TRBV20-1
CSARYGTSGRNTGELFF
TGCAGTGCTAGATACGGGACTAGCGGGAGAAACACCGGGGAGCTGTTTTTT
>TRBJ2-2|NA|TRBD2|TRBV5-1
CASSLAGVDTGELFF
TGCGCCAGCAGCTTAGCGGGAGTGGACACCGGGGAGCTGTTTTTT
>TRBJ2-5|few|NA|TRBV5-6
CASSPRGEQETQYF
TGTGCCAGCAGCCCCCGGGGCGAACAAGAGACCCAGTACTTC
>TRBJ2-6|many|NA|TRBV5-1
CASAREIFSGANVLTF
TGCGCCAGCGCAAGGGAAATTTTCTCTGGGGCCAACGTCCTGACTTTC
>TRBJ2-7|NA|NA|TRBV28
CASTEDRDPYEQYF
TGTGCCAGCACCGAAGACCGGGACCCCTACGAGCAGTACTTC
>TRBJ2-2|NA|NA|TRBV7-9
CASSLRGASTGELFF
TGTGCCAGCAGCTTACGTGGGGCTAGCACCGGGGAGCTGTTTTTT
>TRBJ2-7|NA|TRBD2|TRBV7-8
CASSLVAGWGYEQYF
TGTGCCAGCAGCTTAGTAGCGGGATGGGGCTACGAGCAGTACTTC
>TRBJ2-3|NA|NA|TRBV11-3
CASGPAGAYGTDTQYF
TGTGCCAGCGGTCCCGCGGGGGCGTATGGCACAGATACGCAGTATTTT
>TRBJ2-5|NA|TRBD2|TRBV5-1
CASSLAGLAPQETQYF
TGCGCCAGCAGCTTGGCCGGACTAGCGCCCCAAGAGACCCAGTACTTC
>TRBJ2-1|few|TRBD2|TRBV6-1
CASSEGQLAAGNEQFF
TGTGCCAGCAGTGAAGGTCAACTAGCGGCAGGGAATGAGCAGTTCTTC
>TRBJ2-1|NA|TRBD2|TRBV12-3/TRBV12-4
CASSLGLAGDGEQFF
TGTGCCAGCAGTTTAGGGCTAGCGGGGGACGGTGAGCAGTTCTTC